This is a list of T cell receptor beta chains from one sample in a study of PD-1 blockade in mismatch repair-deficient tumors. Libraries were prepared by immunoSEQ multiplex PCR; TCRdb keeps only in-frame clonotypes and omits some of them. The sample holds 38,000 or so clones; approximately 81% are singletons and the top ten take about 4%. The starting material was peripheral blood, obtained about 81 weeks after starting pembrolizumab. These receptors were obtained from an adult with mismatch repair-deficient cancer. Each CDR3 is given with its conserved first and last residue. The D gene is left open where the match is weak. Only some rows state a clone size, as once, few, many or a class for expanded clones.

J gene,D gene,clone size,V gene,CDR3 protein,CDR3 DNA
TRBJ2-5,-,-,TRBV21-1,CASRVSGTSKTETQYF,TGTGCCAGCAGAGTATCCGGGACTAGTAAGACGGAGACCCAGTACTTC
TRBJ2-4,TRBD2,-,TRBV5-1,CASSLPAGDRNIQYF,TGCGCCAGCAGCTTGCCGGCGGGAGATAGGAACATTCAGTACTTC
TRBJ1-4,-,-,TRBV5-6,CASSLQGSNEKLFF,TGTGCCAGCAGCTTACAGGGTTCTAATGAAAAACTGTTTTTT
TRBJ2-5,-,-,TRBV5-4,CASSTIEGETQYF,TGTGCCAGCAGCACAATAGAGGGAGAGACCCAGTACTTC
TRBJ2-5,-,-,TRBV7-3,CASSLTREETQYF,TGTGCCAGCAGCTTAACGCGGGAAGAGACCCAGTACTTC
TRBJ1-4,-,-,TRBV25-1,CASSEYDEKLFF,TGTGCCAGCAGTGAATACGATGAAAAACTGTTTTTT
TRBJ2-3,-,-,TRBV30,CGWARAITDTQYF,TGTGGATGGGCAAGAGCGATCACAGATACGCAGTATTTT
TRBJ1-1,-,-,TRBV5-1,CASSFAQGMNTEAFF,TGCGCCAGCAGCTTCGCTCAGGGCATGAACACTGAAGCTTTCTTT
TRBJ2-1,TRBD2,-,TRBV28,CASSKTSGSYNEQFF,TGTGCCAGCAGTAAGACTAGCGGATCCTACAATGAGCAGTTCTTC
TRBJ1-2,TRBD1,-,TRBV2,CASSEALGTAYGYTF,TGTGCCAGCAGTGAAGCGCTTGGGACAGCTTATGGCTACACCTTC
TRBJ2-7,-,-,TRBV6-1,CASSDRRNGSYEQYF,TGTGCCAGCAGCGATCGGAGAAATGGGTCCTACGAGCAGTACTTC
TRBJ2-1,-,-,TRBV30,CAWSSGRGLSNEQFF,TGTGCCTGGAGTTCTGGCAGGGGTCTTTCCAATGAGCAGTTCTTC
TRBJ2-3,-,-,TRBV11-1,CASSLADTQYF,TGTGCCAGCAGCTTAGCGGATACGCAGTATTTT
TRBJ2-3,TRBD2,-,TRBV7-7,CASSFGTSGLDTQYF,TGTGCTAGCAGCTTCGGGACTAGCGGGCTGGATACGCAGTATTTT
TRBJ2-3,TRBD2,-,TRBV4-2,CASSRPTSESTDTQYF,TGTGCCAGCAGCCGCCCGACTAGCGAGAGCACAGATACGCAGTATTTT
TRBJ2-7,-,once,TRBV30,CAWGPPAGMQYF,TGTGCCTGGGGACCTCCCGCAGGGATGCAGTACTTC
TRBJ2-2,TRBD2,-,TRBV4-1,CASSPAASGKGTGELFF,TGCGCCAGCAGCCCGGCGGCTAGCGGAAAAGGTACCGGGGAGCTGTTTTTT
TRBJ2-5,TRBD2,-,TRBV5-1,CASSQPENTGLAVQETQYF,TGCGCCAGCAGCCAGCCTGAAAATACGGGACTAGCGGTGCAAGAGACCCAGTACTTC
TRBJ2-2,TRBD1,-,TRBV7-2,CASSSTGGRIGELFF,TGTGCCAGCAGCTCAACAGGGGGCAGAATCGGGGAGCTGTTTTTT
TRBJ1-4,-,-,TRBV11-3,CASSADSLNEKLFF,TGTGCCAGCAGCGCCGACAGCCTTAATGAAAAACTGTTTTTT
TRBJ2-7,TRBD1,once,TRBV15,CATSREHGQGNEQYF,TGTGCCACCAGCAGAGAGCACGGACAGGGGAACGAGCAGTACTTC
TRBJ2-7,TRBD2,-,TRBV7-2,CASSPNDSGSYEQYF,TGTGCCAGCAGCCCTAATGATAGCGGGAGTTACGAGCAGTACTTC
TRBJ2-1,TRBD2,-,TRBV7-2,CASSFVSGIDNEQFF,TGTGCCAGCAGCTTCGTTAGCGGGATTGACAATGAGCAGTTCTTC
TRBJ2-1,-,-,TRBV21-1,CEGGGGLAGRVTYNEQFF,TGTGAGGGAGGAGGGGGACTAGCGGGACGTGTAACCTACAATGAGCAGTTCTTC
TRBJ1-2,-,few,TRBV5-4,CASSRESGTHYGYTF,TGTGCCAGCAGCAGAGAGTCCGGGACACACTATGGCTACACCTTC
TRBJ1-3,TRBD1,-,TRBV30,CAWTTGTGSSGNTIYF,TGTGCCTGGACCACCGGGACAGGGTCCTCTGGAAACACCATATATTTT
TRBJ1-1,-,-,TRBV27,CASSFPGSEAFF,TGTGCCAGCAGTTTCCCGGGGTCTGAAGCTTTCTTT
TRBJ2-2,-,few,TRBV21-1,CASSKTGNTGELFF,TGTGCCAGCAGCAAGACAGGGAACACCGGGGAGCTGTTTTTT
TRBJ2-4,-,-,TRBV4-2,CASSQVTENIQYF,TGTGCCAGCAGCCAAGTAACGGAAAACATTCAGTACTTC